At least ten counts were recorded for the clone carrying this T cell receptor beta chain. TCR beta CDR3 regions were amplified from RNA transcripts. HTBI primers were employed in first-round RT-PCR, then a second-round multiplex PCR followed. TCRdb reanalysed the multiplex PCR reads using MiXCR and keeps one entry per CDR3 protein. The sample shows about 620,000 distinct CDR3 sequences, about a fifth of them seen only once. This sample was included in a study of Graves' ophthalmopathy and Graves' hyperthyroidism. The CDR3 has 15 amino acids. Germline V gene sequence: CDR1 SNHLY, CDR2 FYNNEI. V lost 6 bases and J lost 1; bases outside the gene matches: 5.

The TCR sequence derives from a woman aged 18-30 years with stable Graves' hyperthyroidism. Some clones in this sample may be carry-over from other donors' samples. Input material: peripheral blood. This chain joins TRBV2 and TRBJ2-5, with 10 bases matching TRBD1. The CDR3 bases are TGTGCCAGCAGGGGACAGGGGACCCTCCAAGAGACCCAGTACTTC. Encoded protein: CASRGQGTLQETQYF.